A single sample gave rise to the 22 T cell receptor beta chains below, sequenced in a study of blood T cell repertoires in COVID-19. Sequencing was performed with immunoSEQ multiplex PCR; in TCRdb, only in-frame clones are kept and a portion is missing. The profile shows around 65,000 clones, around four fifths of them singletons. The material sequenced was peripheral blood. These receptors were obtained from a woman aged 45 to 65 with active or convalescent COVID-19.

The rearrangement links TRBV2 to TRBJ2-3, with 7 bases fitting TRBD1. J gave up 2 bases and V 4 bases, and 3 bases lay outside the gene matches. The CDR3 runs to 14 residues. The germline V gene encodes CDR1 SNHLY and CDR2 FYNNEI. CDR3 region: CASSGQGNTDTQYF. As DNA, the CDR3 is TGTGCCAGCAGTGGACAGGGAAACACAGATACGCAGTATTTT.

This chain links TRBV5-1 with TRBJ1-1; perhaps TRBD1 as D (5 bases). The CDR3 runs to 14 residues. Germline CDR1 is SGHRS and CDR2 is YFSETQ. Between the trimmed V and J ends, which lost 0 bases and 1 base, there was a span of 7 bases. The CDR3 here is CASSLGQKNTEAFF. Here the CDR3 DNA reads TGCGCCAGCAGCTTGGGACAGAAGAACACTGAAGCTTTCTTT.

The V and J genes are TRBV5-4 and TRBJ2-3; D possibly corresponds to TRBD2 (6 bases). The CDR3 contains 15 residues. Per the germline V gene, CDR1 is SGHNT and CDR2 is YYREEE (reference sequence). V lost 1 base to trimming and J lost 1 base, with 10 bases between them. CDR3 bases: TGTGCCAGCAGCTTGACGGGGGAAGGCACAGATACGCAGTATTTT. It codes for CASSLTGEGTDTQYF.

The V and J genes are TRBV7-9 and TRBJ1-4, with a weak D call TRBD1 (5 bases). V lost 4 bases and J 10 bases, leaving 16 bases between the germline ends. Germline V CDR1 and CDR2: SEHNR, FQNEAQ (reference sequence). This CDR3 has 14 amino acids. CDR3 sequence: CASSSGHREGKLFF. CDR3 nucleotide sequence: TGTGCCAGCAGCTCCGGACACCGGGAGGGAAAACTGTTTTTT.

The rearrangement links TRBV7-2 to TRBJ1-3; TRBD1 matches at 7 bases. V lost 4 bases to trimming and J lost 3 bases; unmatched junction nucleotides: 3. There are 14 residues in the CDR3. Germline CDR1 is SGHTA and CDR2 is FQGNSA. CDR3 DNA sequence: TGTGCCAGCAGCTCAAGACAGGGTGGAAACACCATATATTTT. It yields the protein CASSSRQGGNTIYF.

This clone was observed a single time. The chain carries TRBV30 and TRBJ2-1, with 9 bases lining up with TRBD1. Losses at the gene ends were 5 bases for V and 4 bases for J; bases not matched to a gene: 6. Germline CDR1 is GTSNPN and CDR2 is SVGIG (reference sequence). The CDR3 contains 14 residues. The CDR3 region has the DNA TGTGCCTGGGACCCGGGACAGGGATACAATGAGCAGTTCTTC. Protein: CAWDPGQGYNEQFF.

The chain couples TRBV9 to TRBJ1-6; D unclear. Germline assignment: CDR1 SGDLS and CDR2 YYNGEE. This CDR3 is 16 amino acids long. Trimming pared 5 bases from V and 7 bases from J, leaving 19 bases between. Written as DNA, the CDR3 is TGTGCCAGCAGTGGCCCCCCGGGGTTCCCCAATTCACCCCTCCACTTT. This codes for CASSGPPGFPNSPLHF.

The chain links TRBV5-6 to TRBJ1-1; D might be TRBD1 (6 bases). The germline V and J ends were trimmed by 4 bases and 6 bases, with 16 bases remaining between them. Germline CDR1 reads SGHDT; CDR2 reads YYEEEE. The CDR3 length is 14 residues. The chain's CDR3 is CASSRRLQGAEAFF. The CDR3, as DNA: TGTGCCAGCAGCCGGAGATTACAGGGCGCTGAAGCTTTCTTT.

This chain uses TRBV2 with TRBJ1-2; possible D gene TRBD1, 5 bases. Trimming left V 4 bases short and J 5 bases short, with 14 bases between. This CDR3 spans 14 amino acids. From germline, CDR1 is SNHLY and CDR2 FYNNEI. The CDR3 loop reads CASSGRRGGYGYTF. CDR3 in DNA: TGTGCCAGCAGTGGAAGGCGGGGGGGTTATGGCTACACCTTC.

The CDR3 here is CASSQDRENTEAFF. CDR3 DNA sequence: TGTGCCAGCAGCCAAGACAGGGAGAACACTGAAGCTTTCTTT. This rearrangement joins TRBV3-1 (or the pseudogene TRBV3-2) to TRBJ1-1; weak D call: TRBD1 (5 bases). This CDR3 comprises 14 residues. Per germline, CDR1 LGHDT and CDR2 YNNKEL (reference sequence). V lost 0 bases, J lost 1 base, and 6 bases lay in between.

The chain links TRBV24-1 to TRBJ2-1; perhaps TRBD2 as D (5 bases). The CDR3 has 13 residues. V dropped 2 bases and J dropped 10 bases, with 11 bases sitting between them. CDR1 and CDR2 (germline): KGHDR, SFDVKD. The CDR3: CATSDWFRGEQFF. The CDR3 DNA follows: TGTGCCACCAGTGATTGGTTCCGGGGAGAGCAGTTCTTC.

This clone was counted only a few times. The chain is built from TRBV14 and TRBJ1-2; 7 positions agree with TRBD1. V lost 2 bases to trimming and J lost 6 bases; unmatched junction nucleotides: 9. The CDR3 spans 15 residues. Germline-derived CDR1 and CDR2 are SGHDN and FVKESK. The CDR3 DNA follows: TGTGCCAGCAGCCAAAGGAGGCAGGGGGTTAATGGCTACACCTTC. It specifies CASSQRRQGVNGYTF. Based on the CDR3 plus reference TRBV14 and TRBJ1-2, the full variable domain is EAGVTQFPSHSVIEKGQTVTLRCDPISGHDNLYWYRRVMGKEIKFLLHFVKESKQDESGMPNNRFLAERTGGTYSTLKVQPAELEDSGVYFCASSQRRQGVNGYTFGSGTRLTVV.

DNA of the CDR3: TGTGCCAGCAGCTTAGCGGTGGGGGGAACGGATATCACAGATACGCAGTATTTT. Translation gives CASSLAVGGTDITDTQYF. This chain connects TRBV7-2 to TRBJ2-3, with D perhaps TRBD2 (6 bases). Germline loops: CDR1 SGHTA, CDR2 FQGNSA. The V end was cut by 0 bases, the J end by 2 bases, with 18 bases between. This CDR3 contains 18 residues.

This clone was counted a single time. V gene TRBV6-1 combines with J gene TRBJ2-7; D unresolved. The CDR3 is 13 amino acids. Trimming pared 0 bases from V and 4 bases from J, leaving 7 bases between. CDR1 MNHNS and CDR2 SASEGT come from the germline V gene. Written as DNA, the CDR3 is TGTGCCAGCAGTGAAGCGCAGGTTTACGAGCAGTACTTC. It translates to CASSEAQVYEQYF.

V gene TRBV5-1 combines with J gene TRBJ2-1; 7 bases are a match to TRBD2. V was clipped by 4 bases and J by 3 bases; unmatched bases: 13. The germline gives CDR1 SGHRS, CDR2 YFSETQ. This CDR3 comprises 17 residues. CDR3 bases: TGCGCCAGCAGCCCGCGGGGGTCCCGGTCCGGCTACAATGAGCAGTTCTTC. Protein product: CASSPRGSRSGYNEQFF.

The chain uses TRBV5-1 and TRBJ2-4, with 7 bases aligning to TRBD2. The germline CDR1 and CDR2 sequences are SGHRS and YFSETQ. The trim removed 0 bases at V and 7 bases at J, leaving 4 bases unmatched. The length of the CDR3 is 14 residues. The CDR3 spells CASSLAGEGNIQYF. For the CDR3, the DNA is TGCGCCAGCAGCTTGGCCGGGGAGGGTAACATTCAGTACTTC.

The V gene is TRBV5-1, the J gene TRBJ1-4, with 9 nucleotides matching TRBD1. CDR1 and CDR2 (germline): SGHRS, YFSETQ. This CDR3 is 16 amino acids long. Trimming cost V 1 base and J 1 base; bases outside gene matches: 2. The CDR3 nucleotides are TGCGCCAGCAGCTTGCGGGGACAGGGAACTAATGAAAAACTGTTTTTT. Translated, it gives CASSLRGQGTNEKLFF.

This clone was counted only a few times. The gene calls are TRBV29-1 and TRBJ1-2; 7 positions match TRBD1. This CDR3 has 14 amino acids. Looked up from germline, CDR1 is SQVTM and CDR2 is ANQGSEA. V dropped 5 bases and J dropped 2; count of bases not matched to a gene: 8. DNA of the CDR3: TGCAGCGTTCGCCCCCCAGGGGGGAACTATGGCTACACCTTC. Protein product: CSVRPPGGNYGYTF.

The chain carries TRBV10-3 and TRBJ1-1; maybe TRBD1 (6 bases). Germline CDR1 reads ENHRY; CDR2 reads SYGVKD. V was clipped by 3 bases and J by 1 base, with 9 bases between them. The CDR3 consists of 14 residues. The CDR3 loop reads CAISEGTPNTEAFF. The CDR3 DNA is TGTGCCATCAGTGAAGGGACACCGAACACTGAAGCTTTCTTT.

J is TRBJ2-2 and V is TRBV3-1 (or the pseudogene TRBV3-2); TRBD2 agrees at 7 bases. Germline CDR1 LGHDT, CDR2 YNNKEL (reference sequence). The CDR3 is made up of 18 amino acids. J lost 0 bases, V lost 4 bases, and 11 bases had no gene match. CDR3 amino acids: CASSLWGSGTANTGELFF. The CDR3 bases are TGTGCCAGCAGCCTCTGGGGGAGCGGGACTGCGAACACCGGGGAGCTGTTTTTT.

In this sample, this clone turned up once. J is TRBJ2-1 and V is TRBV24-1, with 9 bases that match TRBD2. J was trimmed by 0 bases and V by 4 bases; bases with no gene match: 6. This CDR3 spans 17 amino acids. Germline-derived CDR1 and CDR2 are KGHDR and SFDVKD. CDR3 loop: CATSDPGGGGSYNEQFF. DNA of the CDR3: TGTGCCACCAGTGACCCTGGCGGGGGGGGCTCCTACAATGAGCAGTTCTTC.

This chain uses TRBV7-2 with TRBJ1-2; D is perhaps TRBD1 (5 bases). Looked up from germline, CDR1 is SGHTA and CDR2 is FQGNSA. The V end was cut by 1 base, the J end by 4 bases, with 13 bases between. The CDR3 is 15 amino acids. The CDR3 loop reads CASSLDGGIVYGYTF. The CDR3 nucleotides are TGTGCCAGCAGCTTAGATGGGGGGATAGTCTATGGCTACACCTTC.